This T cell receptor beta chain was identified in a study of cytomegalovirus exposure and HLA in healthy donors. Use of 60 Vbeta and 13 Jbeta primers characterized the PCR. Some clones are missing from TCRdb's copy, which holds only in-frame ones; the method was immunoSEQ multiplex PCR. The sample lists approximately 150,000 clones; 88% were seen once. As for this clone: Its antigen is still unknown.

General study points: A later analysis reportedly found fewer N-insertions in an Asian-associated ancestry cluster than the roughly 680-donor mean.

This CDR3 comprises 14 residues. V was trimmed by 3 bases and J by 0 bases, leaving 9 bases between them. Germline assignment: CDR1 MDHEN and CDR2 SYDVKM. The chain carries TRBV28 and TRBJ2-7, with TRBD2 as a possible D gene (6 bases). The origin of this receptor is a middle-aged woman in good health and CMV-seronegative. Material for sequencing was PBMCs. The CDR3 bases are TGTGCCAGCAGTTTTAGCGGAAGCTCCTACGAGCAGTACTTC. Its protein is CASSFSGSSYEQYF.